Detailed here is one T cell receptor (beta chain). This entry is derived from a study of cytotoxic CD8 clonotypes in ibrutinib-treated CLL. Clones were read by immunoSEQ multiplex PCR, and TCRdb kept only the in-frame ones, dropping some. The sample yields about 49,000 clones, 53% seen once. This CDR3 is 16 amino acids long. Germline V gene lookup returns CDR1 SGHDT and CDR2 YYEEEE. V dropped 1 base and J dropped 1 base, with 14 bases sitting between them. This clonotype was obtained from a human donor with chronic lymphocytic leukemia. Sequenced here: PBMCs, sampled after 12 months of ibrutinib treatment. The J gene is TRBJ1-1, the V gene TRBV5-6; a weak D match, TRBD1 (6 bases). CDR3 region: CASSLIEGVRNTEAFF. CDR3 nucleotide sequence: TGTGCCAGCAGCTTGATCGAGGGGGTGAGGAACACTGAAGCTTTCTTT.